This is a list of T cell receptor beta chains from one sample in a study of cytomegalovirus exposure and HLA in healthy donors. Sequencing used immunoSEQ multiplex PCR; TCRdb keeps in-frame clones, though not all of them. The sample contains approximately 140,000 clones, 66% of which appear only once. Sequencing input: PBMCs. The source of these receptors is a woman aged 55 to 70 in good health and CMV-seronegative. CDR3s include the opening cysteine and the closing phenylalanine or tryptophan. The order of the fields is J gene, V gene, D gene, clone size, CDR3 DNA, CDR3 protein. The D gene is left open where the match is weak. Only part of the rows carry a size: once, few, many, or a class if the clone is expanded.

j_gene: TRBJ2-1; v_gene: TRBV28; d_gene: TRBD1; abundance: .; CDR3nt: TGTGCCAGCAGCGGCGCCGGGACAGGGGAGGATGAGCAGTTCTTC; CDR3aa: CASSGAGTGEDEQFF
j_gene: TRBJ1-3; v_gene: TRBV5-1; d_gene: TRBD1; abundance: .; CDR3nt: TGCGCCAGCAGCACTGACAGGGGAAGCTCTGGAAACACCATATATTTT; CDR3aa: CASSTDRGSSGNTIYF
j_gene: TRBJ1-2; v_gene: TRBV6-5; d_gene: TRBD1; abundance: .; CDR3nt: TGTGCCACCTTACGCGGACAGGGGGGTAGGGATGGCCACACCTTC; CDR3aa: CATLRGQGGRDGHTF
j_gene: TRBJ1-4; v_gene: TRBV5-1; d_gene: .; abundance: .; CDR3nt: TGCGCCAGCAGCTTAGTCCAGGTTGGTGCTACGGGGGAAAAACTGTTTTTT; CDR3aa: CASSLVQVGATGEKLFF
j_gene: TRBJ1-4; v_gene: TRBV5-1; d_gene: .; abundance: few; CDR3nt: TGCGCCAGCAGACCCGGGAGGGAGGCTAATGAAAAACTGTTTTTT; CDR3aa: CASRPGREANEKLFF
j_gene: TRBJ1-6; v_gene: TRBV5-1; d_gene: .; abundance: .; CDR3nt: TGCGCCAGCAGCCCGACGGGGGGTTCCTATAATTCACCCCTCCACTTT; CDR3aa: CASSPTGGSYNSPLHF
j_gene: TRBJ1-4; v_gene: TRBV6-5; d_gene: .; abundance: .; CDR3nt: TGTGCCAGCAGTCCCGGGTCCCGGGGTTCAGAAAAACTGTTTTTT; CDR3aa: CASSPGSRGSEKLFF
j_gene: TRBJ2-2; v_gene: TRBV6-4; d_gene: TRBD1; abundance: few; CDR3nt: TGTGCCAGCAGTGACTCGAAGGGACAGGGTGTCGGGGAGCTGTTTTTT; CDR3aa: CASSDSKGQGVGELFF
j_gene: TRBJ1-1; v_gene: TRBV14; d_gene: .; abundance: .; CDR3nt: TGTGCCAGCAGCCAATTCGGGGGTCTGAACACTGAAGCTTTCTTT; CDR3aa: CASSQFGGLNTEAFF
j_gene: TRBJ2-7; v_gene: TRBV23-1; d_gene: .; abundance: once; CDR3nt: TGCGCCAGCAGTCAATCGACACAGTACTACGAGCAGTACTTC; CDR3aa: CASSQSTQYYEQYF
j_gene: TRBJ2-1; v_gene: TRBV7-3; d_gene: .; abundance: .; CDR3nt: TGTGCCAGCAGCTTTTCACCCTACGACAATGAGCAGTTCTTC; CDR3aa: CASSFSPYDNEQFF
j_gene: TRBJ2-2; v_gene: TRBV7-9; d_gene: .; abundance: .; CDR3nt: TGTGCCAGCAGCTTAGCGCGGGGGAACACCGGGGAGCTGTTTTTT; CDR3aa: CASSLARGNTGELFF
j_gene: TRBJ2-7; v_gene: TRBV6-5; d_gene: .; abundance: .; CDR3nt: TGTGCCAGCAGTTACTCCATCTCCTACGAGCAGTACTTC; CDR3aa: CASSYSISYEQYF
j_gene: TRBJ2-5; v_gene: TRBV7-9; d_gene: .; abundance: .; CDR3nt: TGTGCCAGCAGCTTAGCGCGGTTGGCTAGCGTTGAGACCCAGTACTTC; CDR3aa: CASSLARLASVETQYF
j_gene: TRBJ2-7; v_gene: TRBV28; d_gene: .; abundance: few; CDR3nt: TGTGCCAGCACCACCTTCGGGGTTGTACGGAACAATTACTACGAGCAGTACTTC; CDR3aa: CASTTFGVVRNNYYEQYF
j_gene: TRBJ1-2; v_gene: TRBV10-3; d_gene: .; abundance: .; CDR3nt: TGTGCCATCAGTGAGTCACGGACAGCAAACTATGGCTACACCTTC; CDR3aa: CAISESRTANYGYTF
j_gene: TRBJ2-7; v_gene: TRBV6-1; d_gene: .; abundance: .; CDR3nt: TGTGCCAGCAGCCTTACGGGGGCGCGGGGGTACGAGCAGTACTTC; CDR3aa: CASSLTGARGYEQYF
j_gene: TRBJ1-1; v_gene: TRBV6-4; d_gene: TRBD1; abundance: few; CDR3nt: TGTGCCAGCAGTCCGCCAGCCAAGGGGGCGAACACTGAAGCTTTCTTT; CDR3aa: CASSPPAKGANTEAFF
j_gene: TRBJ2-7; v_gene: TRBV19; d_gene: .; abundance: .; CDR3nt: TGTGCCAGCCGGGCGGGACCCTACGAGCAGTACTTC; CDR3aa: CASRAGPYEQYF
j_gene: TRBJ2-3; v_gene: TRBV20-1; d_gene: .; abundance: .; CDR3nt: TGCAGTGCGGTTTTAGCAGATACGCAGTATTTT; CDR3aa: CSAVLADTQYF
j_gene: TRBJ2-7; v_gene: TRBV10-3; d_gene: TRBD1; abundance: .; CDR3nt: TGTGCCATCAGTGCCATAGGGACAGGGGTTCGTGGCTCCTACGAGCAGTACTTC; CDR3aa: CAISAIGTGVRGSYEQYF
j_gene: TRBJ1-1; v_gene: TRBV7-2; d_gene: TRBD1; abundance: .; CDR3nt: TGTGCCAGCAGCGCTGGACAGGAGGAAGCTTTCTTT; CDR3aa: CASSAGQEEAFF
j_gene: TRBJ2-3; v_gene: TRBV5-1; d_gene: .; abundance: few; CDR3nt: TGCGCCAGCAGCTTGGGCGTACTTCCAGATACGCAGTATTTT; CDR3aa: CASSLGVLPDTQYF
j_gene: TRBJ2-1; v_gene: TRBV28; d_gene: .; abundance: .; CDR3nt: TGTGCCAGCAGTCCCTACAGGGTAACCTACAATGAGCAGTTCTTC; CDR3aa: CASSPYRVTYNEQFF
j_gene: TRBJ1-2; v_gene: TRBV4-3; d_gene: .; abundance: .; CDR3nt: TGCGCCAGCAGCCAAGGGGCAGGCTATGGCTACACCTTC; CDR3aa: CASSQGAGYGYTF
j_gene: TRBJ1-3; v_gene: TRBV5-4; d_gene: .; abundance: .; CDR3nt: TGTGCCAGCGGGGGCCCCTCTGGAAACACCATATATTTT; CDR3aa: CASGGPSGNTIYF
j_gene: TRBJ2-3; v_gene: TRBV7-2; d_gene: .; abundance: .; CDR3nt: TGTGCCAGCAGCCAGAGGGATACGCAGTATTTT; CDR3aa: CASSQRDTQYF
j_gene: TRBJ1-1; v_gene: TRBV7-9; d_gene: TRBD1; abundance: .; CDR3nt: TGTGCCAGCAAACTGGACAGGGGGAACACTGAAGCTTTCTTT; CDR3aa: CASKLDRGNTEAFF
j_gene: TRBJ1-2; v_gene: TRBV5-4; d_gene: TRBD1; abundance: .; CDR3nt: TGTGCCAGCAGCCGGGACAGGGGCGACTATGGCTACACCTTC; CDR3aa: CASSRDRGDYGYTF
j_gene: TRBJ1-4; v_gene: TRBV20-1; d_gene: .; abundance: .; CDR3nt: TGCAGTGCATTTCGGGAAAAACTGTTTTTT; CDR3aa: CSAFREKLFF
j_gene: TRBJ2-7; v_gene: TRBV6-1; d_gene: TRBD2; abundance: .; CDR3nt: TGTGCCAGCAGTGAAGTAACTAGCGGCCCCTACGAGCAGTACTTC; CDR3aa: CASSEVTSGPYEQYF
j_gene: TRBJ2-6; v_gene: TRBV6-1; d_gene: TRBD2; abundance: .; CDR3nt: TGTGCCAGCAGTGGAGTAGCGGGAGATGGGGCCAACGTCCTGACTTTC; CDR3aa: CASSGVAGDGANVLTF
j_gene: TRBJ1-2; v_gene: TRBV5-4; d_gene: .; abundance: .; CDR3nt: TGTGCCAGCAGCCCTCGGGGTTCTGACTATGGCTACACCTTC; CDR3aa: CASSPRGSDYGYTF
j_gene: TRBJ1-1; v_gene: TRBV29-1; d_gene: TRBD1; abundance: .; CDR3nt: TGCAGCGTTGAAGGGTCAGGGACAGGCTCGCTTGAAGCTTTCTTT; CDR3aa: CSVEGSGTGSLEAFF
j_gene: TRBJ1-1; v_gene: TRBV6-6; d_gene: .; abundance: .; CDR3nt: TGTGCCAGCACTATGACAGTGTCTGAAGCTTTCTTT; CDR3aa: CASTMTVSEAFF
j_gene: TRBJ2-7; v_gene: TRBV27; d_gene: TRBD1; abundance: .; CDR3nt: TGTGCCAGCAGTTCGGACAGGGTAGCGGTCGAGCAATACTTC; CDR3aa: CASSSDRVAVEQYF
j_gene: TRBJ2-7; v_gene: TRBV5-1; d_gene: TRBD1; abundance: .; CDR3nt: TGCGCCAGCAGCCAAGGACAGGGCCCATTCTACGAGCAGTACTTC; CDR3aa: CASSQGQGPFYEQYF
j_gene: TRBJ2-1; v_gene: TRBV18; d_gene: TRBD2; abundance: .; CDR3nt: TGTGCCAGCTCACCGGGCGGGAGGGCCATAAGAGAGCAGTTCTTC; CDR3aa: CASSPGGRAIREQFF
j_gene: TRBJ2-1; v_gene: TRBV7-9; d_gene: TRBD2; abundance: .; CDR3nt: TGTGCCAGCAGCGCCCCGGGACTAGCGGGGGTCAATGAGCAGTTCTTC; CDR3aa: CASSAPGLAGVNEQFF